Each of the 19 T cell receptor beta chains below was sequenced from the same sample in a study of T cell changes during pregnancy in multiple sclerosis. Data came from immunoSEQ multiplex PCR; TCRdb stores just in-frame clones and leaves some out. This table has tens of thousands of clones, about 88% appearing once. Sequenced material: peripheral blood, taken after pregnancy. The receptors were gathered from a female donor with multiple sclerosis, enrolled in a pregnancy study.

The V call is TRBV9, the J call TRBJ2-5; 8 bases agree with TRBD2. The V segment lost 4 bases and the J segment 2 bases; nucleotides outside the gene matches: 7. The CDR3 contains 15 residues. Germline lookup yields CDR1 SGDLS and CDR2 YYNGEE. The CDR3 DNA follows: TGTGCCAGCAGCTATAGCGGGGCAGGTCAAGAGACCCAGTACTTC. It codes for CASSYSGAGQETQYF.

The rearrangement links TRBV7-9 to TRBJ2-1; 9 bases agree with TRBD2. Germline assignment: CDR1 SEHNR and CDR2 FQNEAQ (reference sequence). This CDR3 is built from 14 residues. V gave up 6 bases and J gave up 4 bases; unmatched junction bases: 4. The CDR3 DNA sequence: TGTGCCAGCAGGTTGGGACTAGCATACAATGAGCAGTTCTTC. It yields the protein CASRLGLAYNEQFF.

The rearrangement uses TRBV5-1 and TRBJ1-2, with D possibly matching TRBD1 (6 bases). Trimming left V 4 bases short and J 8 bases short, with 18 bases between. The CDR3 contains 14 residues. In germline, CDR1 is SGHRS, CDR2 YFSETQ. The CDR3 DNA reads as TGCGCCAGCAGCCCCCTCGAGGGGGGAGGGGGCTACACCTTC. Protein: CASSPLEGGGGYTF.

The CDR3 loop reads CASSPGSGRGSQETQYF. In DNA form, the CDR3 reads TGTGCCAGCTCACCAGGGTCCGGCAGGGGGAGTCAGGAGACCCAGTACTTC. V usage is TRBV18 and J usage is TRBJ2-5; 7 bases are shared with TRBD1. Trimming cost V 2 bases and J 5 bases; bases outside gene matches: 14. Germline V gene lookup returns CDR1 KGHSH and CDR2 LQKENI. CDR3 length equals 17 residues.

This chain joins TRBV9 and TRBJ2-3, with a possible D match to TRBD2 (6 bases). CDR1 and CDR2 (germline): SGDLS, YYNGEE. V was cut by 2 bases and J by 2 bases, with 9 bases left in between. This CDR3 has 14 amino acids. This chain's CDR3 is CASSVGGNTDTQYF. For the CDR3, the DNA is TGTGCCAGCAGCGTCGGGGGAAACACAGATACGCAGTATTTT. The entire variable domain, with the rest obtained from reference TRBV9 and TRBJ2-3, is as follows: DSGVTQTPKHLITATGQRVTLRCSPRSGDLSVYWYQQSLDQGLQFLIQYYNGEERAKGNILERFSAQQFPDLHSELNLSSLELGDSALYFCASSVGGNTDTQYFGPGTRLTVL.

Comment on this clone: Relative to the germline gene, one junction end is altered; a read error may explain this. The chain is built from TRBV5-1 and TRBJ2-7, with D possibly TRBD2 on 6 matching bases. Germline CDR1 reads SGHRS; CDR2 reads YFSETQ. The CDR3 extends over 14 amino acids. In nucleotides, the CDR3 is TGCGCCAGCAGACCGGGAGTGACTGGCTACGGGCAGTACTTC. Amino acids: CASRPGVTGYGQYF.

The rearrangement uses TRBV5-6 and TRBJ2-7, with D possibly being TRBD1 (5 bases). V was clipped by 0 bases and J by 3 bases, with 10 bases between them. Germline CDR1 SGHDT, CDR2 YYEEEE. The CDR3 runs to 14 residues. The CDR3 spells CASSLEGPGYEQYF. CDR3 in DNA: TGTGCCAGCAGCTTGGAGGGGCCGGGCTACGAGCAGTACTTC.

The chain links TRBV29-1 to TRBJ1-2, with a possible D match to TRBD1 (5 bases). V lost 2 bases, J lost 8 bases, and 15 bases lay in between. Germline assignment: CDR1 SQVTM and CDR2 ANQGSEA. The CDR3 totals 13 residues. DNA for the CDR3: TGCAGCGTTGAAAGGTGGGGCAGCGGGGGCTACACCTTC. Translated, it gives CSVERWGSGGYTF.

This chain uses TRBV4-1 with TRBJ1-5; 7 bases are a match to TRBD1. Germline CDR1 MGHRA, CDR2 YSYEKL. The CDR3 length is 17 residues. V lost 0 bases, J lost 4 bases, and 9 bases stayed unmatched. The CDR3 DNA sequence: TGCGCCAGCAGCCAAGATCTGAAAGGGGGCAAGAATCAGCCCCAGCATTTT. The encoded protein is CASSQDLKGGKNQPQHF.

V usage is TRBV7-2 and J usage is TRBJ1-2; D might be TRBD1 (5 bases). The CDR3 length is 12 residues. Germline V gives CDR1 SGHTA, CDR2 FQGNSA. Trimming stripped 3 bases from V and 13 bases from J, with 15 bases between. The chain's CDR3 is CASSFPGQALTF. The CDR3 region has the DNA TGTGCCAGCAGCTTCCCCGGACAAGCCCTCACCTTC.

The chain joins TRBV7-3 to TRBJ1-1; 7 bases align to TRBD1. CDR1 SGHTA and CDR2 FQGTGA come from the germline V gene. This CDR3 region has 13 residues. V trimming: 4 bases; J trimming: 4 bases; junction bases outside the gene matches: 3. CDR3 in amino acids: CASSSDRRTEAFF. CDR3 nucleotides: TGTGCCAGCAGCTCGGACAGGCGCACTGAAGCTTTCTTT.

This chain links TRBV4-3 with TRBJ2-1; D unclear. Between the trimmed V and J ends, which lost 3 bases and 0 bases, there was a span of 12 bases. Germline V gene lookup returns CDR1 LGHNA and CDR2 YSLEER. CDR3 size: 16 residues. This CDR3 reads CASSQRYQSSYNEQFF. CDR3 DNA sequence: TGCGCCAGCAGCCAGAGGTACCAAAGCTCCTACAATGAGCAGTTCTTC.

In DNA, the CDR3 is TGTGCCAGCAGCCGGGGGGCGACGAGCGATCAGCCCCAGCATTTT. Translated: CASSRGATSDQPQHF. The chain couples TRBV28 to TRBJ1-5; the D gene is possibly TRBD1 (6 bases). Germline V gene lookup returns CDR1 MDHEN and CDR2 SYDVKM. Trimming removed 6 bases from V and 5 bases from J, with 17 bases in between. The CDR3 has 15 amino acids.

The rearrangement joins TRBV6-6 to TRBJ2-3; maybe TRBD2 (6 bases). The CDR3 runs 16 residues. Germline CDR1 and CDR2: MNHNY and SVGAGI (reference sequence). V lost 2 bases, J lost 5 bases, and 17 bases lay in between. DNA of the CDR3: TGTGCCAGCAGTTACGGTAGGGGAGGAAGTATAGATACGCAGTATTTT. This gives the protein CASSYGRGGSIDTQYF.

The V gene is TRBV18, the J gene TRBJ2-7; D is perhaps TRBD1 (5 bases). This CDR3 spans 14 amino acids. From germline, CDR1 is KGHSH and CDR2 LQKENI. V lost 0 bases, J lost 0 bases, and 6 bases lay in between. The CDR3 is CASSPPGASYEQYF. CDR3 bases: TGTGCCAGCTCACCACCTGGGGCCTCCTACGAGCAGTACTTC. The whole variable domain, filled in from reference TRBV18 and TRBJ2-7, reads NAGVMQNPRHLVRRRGQEARLRCSPMKGHSHVYWYRQLPEEGLKFMVYLQKENIIDESGMPKERFSAEFPKEGPSILRIQQVVRGDSAAYFCASSPPGASYEQYFGPGTRLTVT.

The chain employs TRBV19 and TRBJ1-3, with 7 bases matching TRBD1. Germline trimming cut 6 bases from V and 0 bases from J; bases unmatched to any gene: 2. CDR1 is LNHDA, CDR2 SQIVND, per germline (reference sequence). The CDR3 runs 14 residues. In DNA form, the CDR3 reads TGTGCCAGTAGGGGACAGAACTCTGGAAACACCATATATTTT. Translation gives CASRGQNSGNTIYF. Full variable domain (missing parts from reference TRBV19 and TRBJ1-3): DGGITQSPKYLFRKEGQNVTLSCEQNLNHDAMYWYRQDPGQGLRLIYYSQIVNDFQKGDIAEGYSVSREKKESFPLTVTSAQKNPTAFYLCASRGQNSGNTIYFGEGSWLTVV.

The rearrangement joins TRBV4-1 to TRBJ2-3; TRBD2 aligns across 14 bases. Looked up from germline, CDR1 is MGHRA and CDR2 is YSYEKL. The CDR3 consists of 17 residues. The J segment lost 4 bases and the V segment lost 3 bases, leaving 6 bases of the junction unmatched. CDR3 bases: TGCGCCAGCAGCCAGCTAGGGACTAGCGGGGGCGCAGATACGCAGTATTTT. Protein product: CASSQLGTSGGADTQYF.

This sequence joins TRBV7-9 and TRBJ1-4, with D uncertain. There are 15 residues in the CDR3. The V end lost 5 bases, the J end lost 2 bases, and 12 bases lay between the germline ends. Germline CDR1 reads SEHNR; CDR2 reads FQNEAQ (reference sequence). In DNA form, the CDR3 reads TGTGCCAGCAGCATAACCCAGGTTACTAATGAAAAACTGTTTTTT. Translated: CASSITQVTNEKLFF.

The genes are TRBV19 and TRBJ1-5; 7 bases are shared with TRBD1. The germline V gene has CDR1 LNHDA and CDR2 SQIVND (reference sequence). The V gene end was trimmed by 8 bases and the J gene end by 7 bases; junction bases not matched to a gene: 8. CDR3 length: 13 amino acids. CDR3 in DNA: TGTGCCAGTCGCGACAGGGAGGCCCAGCCCCAGCATTTT. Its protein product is CASRDREAQPQHF.